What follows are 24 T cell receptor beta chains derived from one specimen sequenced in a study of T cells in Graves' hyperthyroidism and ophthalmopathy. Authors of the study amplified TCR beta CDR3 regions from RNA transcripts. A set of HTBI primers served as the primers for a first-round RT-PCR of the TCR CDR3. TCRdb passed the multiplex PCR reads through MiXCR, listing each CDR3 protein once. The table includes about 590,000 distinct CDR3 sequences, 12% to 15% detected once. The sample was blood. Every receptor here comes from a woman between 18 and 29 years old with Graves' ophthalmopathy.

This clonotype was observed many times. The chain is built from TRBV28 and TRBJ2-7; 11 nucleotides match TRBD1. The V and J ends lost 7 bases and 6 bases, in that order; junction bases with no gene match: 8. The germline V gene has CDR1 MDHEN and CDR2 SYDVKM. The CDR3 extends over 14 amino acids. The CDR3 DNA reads TGTGCCAGCAACACCCCGGGACAGGGGGGCGAGCAGTACTTC. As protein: CASNTPGQGGEQYF.

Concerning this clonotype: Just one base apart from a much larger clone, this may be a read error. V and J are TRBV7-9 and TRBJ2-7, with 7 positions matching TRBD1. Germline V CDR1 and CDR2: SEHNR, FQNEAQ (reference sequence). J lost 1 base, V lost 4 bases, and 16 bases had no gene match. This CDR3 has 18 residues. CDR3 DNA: TGTGCCAGCAGCTCCAACACCGACAGGGCCGCCTCTTCCTACGAGCAGTACTTC. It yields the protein CASSSNTDRAASSYEQYF.

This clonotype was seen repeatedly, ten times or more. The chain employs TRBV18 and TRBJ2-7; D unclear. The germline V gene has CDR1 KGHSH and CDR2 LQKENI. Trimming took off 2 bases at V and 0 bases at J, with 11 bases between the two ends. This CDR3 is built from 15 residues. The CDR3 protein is CASSPAGRVSYEQYF. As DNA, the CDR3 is TGTGCCAGCTCACCAGCTGGACGGGTCTCCTACGAGCAGTACTTC.

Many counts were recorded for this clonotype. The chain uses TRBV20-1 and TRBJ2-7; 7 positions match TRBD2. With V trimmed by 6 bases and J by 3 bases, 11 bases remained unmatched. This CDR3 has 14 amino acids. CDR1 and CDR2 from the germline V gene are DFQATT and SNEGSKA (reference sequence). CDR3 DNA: TGCAGTGCGCGTTTGGTTACTAGCGACTACGAGCAGTACTTC. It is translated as CSARLVTSDYEQYF.

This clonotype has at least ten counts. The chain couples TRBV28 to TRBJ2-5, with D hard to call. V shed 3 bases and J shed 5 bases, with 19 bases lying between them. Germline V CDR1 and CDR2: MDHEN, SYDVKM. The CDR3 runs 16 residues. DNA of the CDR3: TGTGCCAGCAGTTTCCGACTCTCGCGGAACCGGGAGACCCAGTACTTC. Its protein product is CASSFRLSRNRETQYF.

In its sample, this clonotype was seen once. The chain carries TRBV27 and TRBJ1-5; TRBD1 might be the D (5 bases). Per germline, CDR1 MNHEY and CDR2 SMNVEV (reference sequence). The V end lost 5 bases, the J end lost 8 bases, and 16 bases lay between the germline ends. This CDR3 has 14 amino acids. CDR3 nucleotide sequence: TGTGCCAGCAGTCCGGGGGGGGGGGGGAAGCCCCAGCATTTT. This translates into CASSPGGGGKPQHF.

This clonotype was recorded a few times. The CDR3 DNA follows: TGTGCCACAACTTTAGCTAATGAGCAGTTCTTC. This gives the protein CATTLANEQFF. The chain uses TRBV3-1 and TRBJ2-1; no clear D gene. Germline V gene data show CDR1 as LGHDT and CDR2 as YNNKEL (reference sequence). This CDR3 region has 11 residues. Trimming left V 10 bases short and J 7 bases short, with 11 bases between.

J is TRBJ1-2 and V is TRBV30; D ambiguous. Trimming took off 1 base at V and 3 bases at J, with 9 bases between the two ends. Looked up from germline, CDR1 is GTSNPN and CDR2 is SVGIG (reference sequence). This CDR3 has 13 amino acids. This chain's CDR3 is CAWSEAKYYGYTF. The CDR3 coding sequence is TGTGCCTGGAGTGAGGCCAAGTACTATGGCTACACCTTC.

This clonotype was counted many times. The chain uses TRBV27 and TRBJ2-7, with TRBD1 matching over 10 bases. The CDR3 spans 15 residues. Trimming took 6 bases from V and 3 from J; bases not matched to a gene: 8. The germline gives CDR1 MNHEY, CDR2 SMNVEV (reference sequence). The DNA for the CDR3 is TGTGCCAGCAGCCCGAGAGGACAGGGGGACTACGAGCAGTACTTC. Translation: CASSPRGQGDYEQYF.

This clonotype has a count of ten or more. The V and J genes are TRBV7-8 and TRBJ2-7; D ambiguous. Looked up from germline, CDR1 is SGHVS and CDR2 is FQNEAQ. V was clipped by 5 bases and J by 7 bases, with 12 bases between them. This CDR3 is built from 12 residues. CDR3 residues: CASSPGRWEQYF. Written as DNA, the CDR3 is TGTGCCAGCAGCCCGGGCAGGTGGGAGCAGTACTTC.

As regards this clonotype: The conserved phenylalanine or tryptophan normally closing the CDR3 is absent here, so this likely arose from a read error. CDR3 protein: CASSPGTVYEQYL. The CDR3 bases are TGTGCCAGCAGTCCCGGGACAGTCTACGAGCAGTACCTC. The chain combines TRBV6-1 with TRBJ2-7; 7 bases map to TRBD1. This CDR3 is built from 13 residues. Unmatched junction bases numbered 4, after V lost 5 bases and J lost 3 bases. CDR1 and CDR2 (germline): MNHNS, SASEGT.

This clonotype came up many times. This CDR3 reads CSARWGQGGYYGYTF. In DNA form, the CDR3 reads TGCAGTGCTAGATGGGGACAGGGAGGATACTATGGCTACACCTTC. The rearrangement links TRBV20-1 to TRBJ1-2, with 9 bases aligning to TRBD1. CDR3 length equals 15 residues. Germline CDR1 DFQATT, CDR2 SNEGSKA (reference sequence). V shed 2 bases and J 3 bases; nucleotides not matched to a gene: 7.

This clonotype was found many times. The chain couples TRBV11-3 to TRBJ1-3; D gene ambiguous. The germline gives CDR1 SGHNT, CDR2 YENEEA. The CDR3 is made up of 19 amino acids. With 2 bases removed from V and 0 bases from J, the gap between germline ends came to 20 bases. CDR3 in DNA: TGTGCCAGCAGCTTAAGGTTATATGGGCAGCCCGGCTCTGGAAACACCATATATTTT. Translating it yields CASSLRLYGQPGSGNTIYF. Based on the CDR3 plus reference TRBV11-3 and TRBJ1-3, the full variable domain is EAGVVQSPRYKIIEKKQPVAFWCNPISGHNTLYWYLQNLGQGPELLIRYENEEAVDDSQLPKDRFSAERLKGVDSTLKIQPAELGDSAVYLCASSLRLYGQPGSGNTIYFGEGSWLTVV.

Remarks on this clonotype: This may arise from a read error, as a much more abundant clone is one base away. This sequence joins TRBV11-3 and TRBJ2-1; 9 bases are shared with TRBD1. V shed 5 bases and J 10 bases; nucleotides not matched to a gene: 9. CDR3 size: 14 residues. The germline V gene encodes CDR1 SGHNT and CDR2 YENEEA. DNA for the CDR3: TGTGCCAGCAGCCCTCGGACAGGGGCGGGCGAGCAGTTCTTC. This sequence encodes CASSPRTGAGEQFF. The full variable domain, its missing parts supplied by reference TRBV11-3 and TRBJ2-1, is EAGVVQSPRYKIIEKKQPVAFWCNPISGHNTLYWYLQNLGQGPELLIRYENEEAVDDSQLPKDRFSAERLKGVDSTLKIQPAELGDSAVYLCASSPRTGAGEQFFGPGTRLTVL.

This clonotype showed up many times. The CDR3 sequence is CASSLGWGNSPLHF. CDR3 bases: TGTGCCAGCAGCTTAGGGTGGGGTAATTCACCCCTCCACTTT. This chain links TRBV13 with TRBJ1-6; D is ambiguous. CDR1 PRHDT and CDR2 FYEKMQ come from the germline V gene (reference sequence). The V end was cut by 0 bases, the J end by 6 bases, with 6 bases between. There are 14 residues in the CDR3.

Written as DNA, the CDR3 is TGTGCCAGCAGCTTAGGTTCGACAGGGGGCCCCTACGAGCAGTACTTC. Protein: CASSLGSTGGPYEQYF. The chain carries TRBV11-2 and TRBJ2-7, with 10 nucleotides matching TRBD1. The length of the CDR3 is 16 residues. J lost 2 bases, V lost 1 base, and 5 bases had no gene match. The germline V gene has CDR1 SGHAT and CDR2 FQNNGV.

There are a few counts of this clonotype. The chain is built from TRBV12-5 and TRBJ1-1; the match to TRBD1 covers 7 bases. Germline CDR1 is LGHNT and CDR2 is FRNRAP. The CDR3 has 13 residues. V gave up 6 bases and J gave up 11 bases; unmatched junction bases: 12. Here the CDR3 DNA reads TGTGCTAGTGGCCAGGGGGGGGCGCACGGGGCTTTCTTT. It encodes CASGQGGAHGAFF.

Here the CDR3 DNA reads TGTGCCAGCAGCGTATCGACTTACAATGAGCAGTTCTTC. Amino acids: CASSVSTYNEQFF. The chain is built from TRBV9 and TRBJ2-1; D gene ambiguous. The CDR3 runs to 13 residues. Trimming stripped 1 base from V and 4 bases from J, with 6 bases between. Germline CDR1 and CDR2: SGDLS and YYNGEE.

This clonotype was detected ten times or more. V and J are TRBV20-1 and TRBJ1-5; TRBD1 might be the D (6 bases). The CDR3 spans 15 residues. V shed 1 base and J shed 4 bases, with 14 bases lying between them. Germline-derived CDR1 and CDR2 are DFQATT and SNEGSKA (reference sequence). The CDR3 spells CSARGLPGANQPQHF. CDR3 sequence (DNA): TGCAGTGCTAGAGGGCTGCCAGGGGCTAATCAGCCCCAGCATTTT.

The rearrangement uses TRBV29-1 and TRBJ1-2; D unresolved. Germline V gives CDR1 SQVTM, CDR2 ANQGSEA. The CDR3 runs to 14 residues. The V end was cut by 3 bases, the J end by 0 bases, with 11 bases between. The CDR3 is CSVDVRAANYGYTF. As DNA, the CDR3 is TGCAGCGTTGACGTGAGGGCAGCTAACTATGGCTACACCTTC.

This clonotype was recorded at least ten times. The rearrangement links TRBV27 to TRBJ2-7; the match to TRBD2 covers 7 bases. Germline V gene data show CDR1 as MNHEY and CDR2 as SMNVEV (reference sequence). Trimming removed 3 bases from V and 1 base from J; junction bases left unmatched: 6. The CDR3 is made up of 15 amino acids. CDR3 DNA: TGTGCCAGCAGTTTCTCCCGCGGGAGTTCCTACGAGCAGTACTTC. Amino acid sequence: CASSFSRGSSYEQYF.

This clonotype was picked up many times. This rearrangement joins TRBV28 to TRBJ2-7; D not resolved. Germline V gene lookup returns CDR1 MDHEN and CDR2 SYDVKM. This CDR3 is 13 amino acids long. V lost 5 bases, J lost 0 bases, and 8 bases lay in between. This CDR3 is CASSTTVSYEQYF. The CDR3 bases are TGTGCCAGCAGTACGACGGTCTCCTACGAGCAGTACTTC.

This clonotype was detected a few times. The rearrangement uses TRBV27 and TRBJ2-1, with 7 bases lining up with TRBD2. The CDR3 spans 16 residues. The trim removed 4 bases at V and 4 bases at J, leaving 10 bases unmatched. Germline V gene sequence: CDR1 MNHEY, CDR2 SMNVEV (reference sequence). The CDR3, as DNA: TGTGCCAGCAGTTGGGTGACGGGAGGTGATTACAATGAGCAGTTCTTC. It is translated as CASSWVTGGDYNEQFF.

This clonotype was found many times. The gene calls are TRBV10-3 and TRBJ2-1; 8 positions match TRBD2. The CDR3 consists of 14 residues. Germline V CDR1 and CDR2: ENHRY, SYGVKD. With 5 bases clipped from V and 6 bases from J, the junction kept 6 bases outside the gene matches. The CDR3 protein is CAISREGQGNEQFF. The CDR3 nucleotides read TGTGCCATCAGTCGGGAGGGCCAGGGCAATGAGCAGTTCTTC.